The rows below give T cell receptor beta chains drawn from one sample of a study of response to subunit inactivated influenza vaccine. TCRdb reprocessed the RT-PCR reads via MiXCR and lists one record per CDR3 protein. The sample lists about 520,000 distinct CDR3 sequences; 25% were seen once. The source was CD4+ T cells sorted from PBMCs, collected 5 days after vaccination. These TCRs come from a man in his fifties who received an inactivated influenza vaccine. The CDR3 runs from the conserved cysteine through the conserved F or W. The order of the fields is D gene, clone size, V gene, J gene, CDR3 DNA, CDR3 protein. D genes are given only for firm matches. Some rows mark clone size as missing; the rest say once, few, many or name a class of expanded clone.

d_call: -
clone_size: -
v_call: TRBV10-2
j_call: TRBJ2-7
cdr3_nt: TGCGCCAGCAGCCCGGACACCCGAAGTACCTACGAGCAGTACTTC
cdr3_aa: CASSPDTRSTYEQYF

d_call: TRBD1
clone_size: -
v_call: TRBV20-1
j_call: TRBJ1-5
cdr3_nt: TGCAGTGTCGACGCAGGGGGGCTTGGCAATCAGCCCCAGCATTTT
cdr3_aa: CSVDAGGLGNQPQHF

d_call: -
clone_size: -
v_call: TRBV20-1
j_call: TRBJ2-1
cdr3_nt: TGCAGTGCTAGAGTCGCGAGCTCCTACAATGAGCAGTTCTTC
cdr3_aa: CSARVASSYNEQFF

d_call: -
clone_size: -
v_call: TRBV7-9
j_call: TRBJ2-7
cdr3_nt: TGTGCCAGCAGCTTAAATCTGGACAGATACTACGAGCAGTACTTC
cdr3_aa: CASSLNLDRYYEQYF

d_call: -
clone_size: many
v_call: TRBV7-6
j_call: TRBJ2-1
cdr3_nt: TGTGCCAGCAGCTTAGGGGCGGATGAGCAGTTCTTC
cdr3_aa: CASSLGADEQFF

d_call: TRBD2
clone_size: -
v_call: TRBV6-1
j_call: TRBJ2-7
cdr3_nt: TGTGCCAGCAGTCCAAGGACTAGCGGGAGTCCCTACGAGCAGTACTTC
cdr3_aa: CASSPRTSGSPYEQYF

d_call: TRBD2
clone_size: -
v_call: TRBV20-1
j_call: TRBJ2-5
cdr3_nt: TGCAGTGCTAGAGGGGCAACTAGCGGCCAAGAGACCCAGTACTTC
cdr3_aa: CSARGATSGQETQYF

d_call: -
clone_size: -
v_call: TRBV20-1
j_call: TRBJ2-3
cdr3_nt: TGCAGTGCTTTATCGTGGGGGACTAGCACAGATACGCAGTATTTT
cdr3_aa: CSALSWGTSTDTQYF

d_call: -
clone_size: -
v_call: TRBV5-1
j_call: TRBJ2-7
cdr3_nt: TGCGCCAGCAGCCCCGCTCCAGAGCAGTACTTC
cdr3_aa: CASSPAPEQYF

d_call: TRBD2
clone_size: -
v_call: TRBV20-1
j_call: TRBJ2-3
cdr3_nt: TGCAGTTCTATAGCGGGAGATCGGAATACGCAGTATTTT
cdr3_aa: CSSIAGDRNTQYF

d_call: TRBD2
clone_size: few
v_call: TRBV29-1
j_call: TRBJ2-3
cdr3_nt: TGCAGCTCCCTCGGGACTAGAGGATCAGATACGCAGTATTTT
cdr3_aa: CSSLGTRGSDTQYF

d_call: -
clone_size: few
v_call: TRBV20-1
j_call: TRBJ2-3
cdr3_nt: TGCAGTGCTAGCGGGGGCACAGCTACGCAGTATTTT
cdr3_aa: CSASGGTATQYF

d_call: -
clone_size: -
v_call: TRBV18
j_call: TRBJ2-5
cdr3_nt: TGTGCCAGCTCACCGGCTCAGGGGGAGACCCAGTACTTC
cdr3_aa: CASSPAQGETQYF

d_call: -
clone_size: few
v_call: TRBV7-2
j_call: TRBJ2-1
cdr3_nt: TGTGCCAGCAGCTCTCAGCGGTGGAGGAATGAGCAGTTCTTC
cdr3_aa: CASSSQRWRNEQFF

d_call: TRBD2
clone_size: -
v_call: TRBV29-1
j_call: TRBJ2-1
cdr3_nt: TGCAGCGTTGAAGACCCCGAAGCGAGCGGGAGCTACAATGAGCAGTTCTTC
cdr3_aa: CSVEDPEASGSYNEQFF